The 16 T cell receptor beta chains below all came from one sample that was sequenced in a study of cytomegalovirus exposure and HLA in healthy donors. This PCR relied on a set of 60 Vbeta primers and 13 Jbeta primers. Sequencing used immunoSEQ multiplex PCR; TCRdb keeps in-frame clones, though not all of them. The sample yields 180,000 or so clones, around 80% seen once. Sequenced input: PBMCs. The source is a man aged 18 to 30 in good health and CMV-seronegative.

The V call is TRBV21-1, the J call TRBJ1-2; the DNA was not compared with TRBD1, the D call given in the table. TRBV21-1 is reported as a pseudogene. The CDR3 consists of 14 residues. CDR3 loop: CASSKELGQVTYTF. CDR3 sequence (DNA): TGTGCCAGCAGCAAAGAGTTGGGACAAGTGACCTACACCTTC.

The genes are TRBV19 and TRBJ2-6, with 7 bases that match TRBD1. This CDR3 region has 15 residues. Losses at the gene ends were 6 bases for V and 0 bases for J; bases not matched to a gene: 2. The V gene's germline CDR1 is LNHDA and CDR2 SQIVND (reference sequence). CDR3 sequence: CASRTGTSGANVLTF. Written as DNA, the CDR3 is TGTGCCAGTAGGACAGGGACCTCTGGGGCCAACGTCCTGACTTTC.

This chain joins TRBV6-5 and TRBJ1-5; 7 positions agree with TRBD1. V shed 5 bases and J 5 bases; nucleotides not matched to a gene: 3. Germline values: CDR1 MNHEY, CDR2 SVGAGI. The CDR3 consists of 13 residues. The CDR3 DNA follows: TGTGCCAGCAGTATGACAGGGTATCAGCCCCAGCATTTT. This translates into CASSMTGYQPQHF.

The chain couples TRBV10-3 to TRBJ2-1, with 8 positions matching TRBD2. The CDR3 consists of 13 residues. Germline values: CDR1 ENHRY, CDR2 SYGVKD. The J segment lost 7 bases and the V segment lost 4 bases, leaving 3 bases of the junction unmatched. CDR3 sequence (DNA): TGTGCCATCAGTGGGACTAGCCGAAATGAGCAGTTCTTC. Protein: CAISGTSRNEQFF.

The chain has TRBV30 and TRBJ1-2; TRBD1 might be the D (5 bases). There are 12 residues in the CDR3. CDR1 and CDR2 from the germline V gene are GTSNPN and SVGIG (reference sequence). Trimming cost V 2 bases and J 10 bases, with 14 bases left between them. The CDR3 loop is CAWSLGGFDYTF. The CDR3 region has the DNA TGTGCCTGGAGTCTCGGGGGGTTTGACTACACCTTC.

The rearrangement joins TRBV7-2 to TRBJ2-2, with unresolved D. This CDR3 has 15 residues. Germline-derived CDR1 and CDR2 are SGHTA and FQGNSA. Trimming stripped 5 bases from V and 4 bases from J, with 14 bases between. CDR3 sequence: CASSISTFATGELFF. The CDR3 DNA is TGTGCCAGCAGCATCAGTACCTTCGCCACCGGGGAGCTGTTTTTT.

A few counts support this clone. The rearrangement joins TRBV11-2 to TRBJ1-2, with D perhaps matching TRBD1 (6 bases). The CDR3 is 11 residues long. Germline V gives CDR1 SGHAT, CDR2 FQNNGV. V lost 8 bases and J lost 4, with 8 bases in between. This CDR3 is CASGTFYGYTF. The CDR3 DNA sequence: TGTGCCAGCGGGACATTCTATGGCTACACCTTC.

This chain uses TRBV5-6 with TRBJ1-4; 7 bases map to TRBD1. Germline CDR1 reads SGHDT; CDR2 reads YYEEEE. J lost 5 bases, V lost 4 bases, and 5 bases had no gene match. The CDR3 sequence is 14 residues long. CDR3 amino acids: CASSRDRINEKLFF. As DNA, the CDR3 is TGTGCCAGCAGCAGGGACAGAATAAATGAAAAACTGTTTTTT.

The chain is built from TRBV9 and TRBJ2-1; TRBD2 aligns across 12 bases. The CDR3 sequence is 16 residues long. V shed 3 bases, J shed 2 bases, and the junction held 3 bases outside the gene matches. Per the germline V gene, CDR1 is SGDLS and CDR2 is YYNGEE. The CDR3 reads CASSDASGRAYNEQFF. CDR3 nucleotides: TGTGCCAGCAGCGACGCTAGCGGGAGGGCCTACAATGAGCAGTTCTTC.

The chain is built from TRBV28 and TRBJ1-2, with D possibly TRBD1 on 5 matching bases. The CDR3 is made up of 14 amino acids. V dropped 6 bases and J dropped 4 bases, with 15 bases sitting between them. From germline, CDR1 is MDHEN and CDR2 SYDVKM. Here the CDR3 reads CASSQSPTAYGYTF. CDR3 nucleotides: TGTGCCAGCAGCCAAAGCCCGACAGCCTATGGCTACACCTTC.

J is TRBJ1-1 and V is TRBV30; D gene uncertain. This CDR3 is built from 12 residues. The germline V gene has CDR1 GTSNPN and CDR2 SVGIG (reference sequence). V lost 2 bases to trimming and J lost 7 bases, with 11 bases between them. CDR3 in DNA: TGTGCCTGGAGTCAAGGCGGATGTGAAGCTTTCTTT. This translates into CAWSQGGCEAFF.

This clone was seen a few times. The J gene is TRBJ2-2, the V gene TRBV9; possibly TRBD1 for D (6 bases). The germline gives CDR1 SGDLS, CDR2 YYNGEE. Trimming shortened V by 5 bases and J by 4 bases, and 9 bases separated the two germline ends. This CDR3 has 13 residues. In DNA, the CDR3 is TGTGCCAGCAGGGGACACCCCACCGGGGAGCTGTTTTTT. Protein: CASRGHPTGELFF.

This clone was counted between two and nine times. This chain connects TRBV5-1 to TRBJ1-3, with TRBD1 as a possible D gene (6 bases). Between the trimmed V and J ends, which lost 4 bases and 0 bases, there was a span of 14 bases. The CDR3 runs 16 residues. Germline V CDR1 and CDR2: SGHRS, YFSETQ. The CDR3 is CASSLREGGSGNTIYF. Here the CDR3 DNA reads TGCGCCAGCAGCCTCAGGGAAGGGGGCTCTGGAAACACCATATATTTT.

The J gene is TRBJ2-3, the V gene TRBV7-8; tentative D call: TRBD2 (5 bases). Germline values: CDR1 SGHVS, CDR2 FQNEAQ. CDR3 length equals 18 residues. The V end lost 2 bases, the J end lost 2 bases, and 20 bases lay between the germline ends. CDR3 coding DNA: TGTGCCAGCAGCTTACTCCAAGAGGGCGACTCCGCCACAGATACGCAGTATTTT. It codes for CASSLLQEGDSATDTQYF.

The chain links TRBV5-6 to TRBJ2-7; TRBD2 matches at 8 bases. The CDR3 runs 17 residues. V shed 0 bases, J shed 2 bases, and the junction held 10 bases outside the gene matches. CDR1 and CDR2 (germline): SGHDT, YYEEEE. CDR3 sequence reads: CASSLGGGGSGTYEQYF. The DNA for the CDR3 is TGTGCCAGCAGCTTGGGGGGCGGGGGTAGCGGGACCTACGAGCAGTACTTC.

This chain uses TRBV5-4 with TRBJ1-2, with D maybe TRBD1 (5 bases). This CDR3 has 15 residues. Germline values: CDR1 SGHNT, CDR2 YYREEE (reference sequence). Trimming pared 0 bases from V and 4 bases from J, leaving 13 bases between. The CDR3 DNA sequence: TGTGCCAGCAGCTTGGGGGGCGGGGTCCTCTATGGCTACACCTTC. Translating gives CASSLGGGVLYGYTF. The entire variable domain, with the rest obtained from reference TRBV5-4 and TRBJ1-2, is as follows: ETGVTQSPTHLIKTRGQQVTLRCSSQSGHNTVSWYQQALGQGPQFIFQYYREEENGRGNFPPRFSGLQFPNYSSELNVNALELDDSALYLCASSLGGGVLYGYTFGSGTRLTVV.